This T cell receptor (beta chain) was found in a study of neurological immune-mediated disorders. TCRdb independently ran MiXCR on the 5' RACE reads; one entry per CDR3 protein. The sample includes 55,000 to 75,000 distinct CDR3 sequences, around 5.5% of them seen just once. CDR3 length equals 13 residues. Trimming cost V 2 bases and J 10 bases, with 14 bases left between them. Germline lookup yields CDR1 SGHKS and CDR2 YYEKEE (reference sequence). In its sample, this clonotype was seen many times. The sample comprised PBMCs. The rearrangement links TRBV5-5 to TRBJ2-3; D unclear. The source of this sequence is a woman in her twenties or thirties with multiple sclerosis. In DNA form, the CDR3 reads TGTGCCAGCAGCTTCAATAGCCAACCTCCGCAGTATTTT. Translation gives CASSFNSQPPQYF.